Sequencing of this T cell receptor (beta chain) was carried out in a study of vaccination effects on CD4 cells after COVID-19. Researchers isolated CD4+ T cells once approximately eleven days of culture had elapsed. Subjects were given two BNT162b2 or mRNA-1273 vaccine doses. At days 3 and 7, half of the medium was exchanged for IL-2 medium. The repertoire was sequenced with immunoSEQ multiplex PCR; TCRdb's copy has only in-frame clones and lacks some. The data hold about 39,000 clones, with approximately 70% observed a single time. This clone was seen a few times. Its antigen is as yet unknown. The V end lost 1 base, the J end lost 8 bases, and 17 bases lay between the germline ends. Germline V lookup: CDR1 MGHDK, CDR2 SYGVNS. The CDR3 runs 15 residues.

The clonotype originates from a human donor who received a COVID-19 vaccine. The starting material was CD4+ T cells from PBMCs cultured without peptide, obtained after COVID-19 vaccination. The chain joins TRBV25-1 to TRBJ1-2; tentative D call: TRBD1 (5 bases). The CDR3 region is CASSESIQGAGGYTF. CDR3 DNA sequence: TGTGCCAGCAGTGAATCGATCCAGGGCGCGGGGGGCTACACCTTC.